Sequencing of this T cell receptor (beta chain) was carried out in a study of T cell changes during pregnancy in multiple sclerosis (dated by TCRdb to the late 2010s). Regarding the study in general: Changes in the T cell repertoire over the course of pregnancy were examined in this study in women with multiple sclerosis.

This clone was seen once. Its antigen is currently not known. No clone much larger than this one lies a single base away; base qualities are absent. Measured from the cysteine to the phenylalanine, the CDR3 is 15 residues long. Only CDR3 DNA remains: 45 bases, in frame from the first base. The germline ends are 13 bases apart after V is trimmed by 1 base and J by 7 bases. CDR1 and CDR2 (SEHNR, FQNEAQ) derive from the germline V gene (reference sequence). Preparation of the library involved the immunoSEQ multiplex PCR assay. The table comes from immuneACCESS by way of TCRdb, which keeps in-frame sequences with V and J called. Part of the clones is missing from these tables; in studies checked, under half for an unresolved V gene and the rest for unknown reasons. The table for this sample lists roughly 41,000 clones; more than 90% of them were counted only once. About 6.7% of the sample belongs to the ten largest clones.

This clonotype was sampled from a female donor with multiple sclerosis, enrolled in a pregnancy study. The V and J genes are TRBV7-9 and TRBJ1-4, with TRBD1 tentatively as D gene (6 bases match). The sequencing used CD8+ T cells from peripheral blood mononuclear cells, collected in the third trimester of pregnancy. The DNA reads as follows: TGTGCCAGCAGCTTAGATCGGGGGGCTTTTGAAAAACTGTTTTTT. The translation is CASSLDRGAFEKLFF.